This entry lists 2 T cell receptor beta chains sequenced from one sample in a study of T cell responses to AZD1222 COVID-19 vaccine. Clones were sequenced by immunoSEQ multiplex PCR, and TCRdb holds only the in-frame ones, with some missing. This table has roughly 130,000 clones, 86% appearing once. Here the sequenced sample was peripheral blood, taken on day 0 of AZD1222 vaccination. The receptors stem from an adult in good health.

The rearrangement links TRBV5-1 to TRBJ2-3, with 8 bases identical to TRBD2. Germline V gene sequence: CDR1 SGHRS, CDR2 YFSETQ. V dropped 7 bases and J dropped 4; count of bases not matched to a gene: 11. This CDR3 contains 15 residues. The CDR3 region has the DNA TGCGCCAGCTTTTTCGGCGGGGGGAACGCAGATACGCAGTATTTT. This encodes CASFFGGGNADTQYF.

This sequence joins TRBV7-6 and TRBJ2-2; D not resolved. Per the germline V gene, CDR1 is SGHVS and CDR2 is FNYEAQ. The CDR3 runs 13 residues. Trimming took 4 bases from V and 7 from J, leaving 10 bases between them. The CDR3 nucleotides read TGTGCCAGCAGCTCCGAGTGGGTCGGGGAGCTGTTTTTT. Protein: CASSSEWVGELFF. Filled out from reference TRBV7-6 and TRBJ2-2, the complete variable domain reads GAGVSQSPRYKVTKRGQDVALRCDPISGHVSLYWYRQALGQGPEFLTYFNYEAQQDKSGLPNDRFSAERPEGSISTLTIQRTEQRDSAMYRCASSSEWVGELFFGEGSRLTVL.